A single TCR beta chain is shown here with its context. The antigen is not known. This record comes from a study of cytomegalovirus exposure and HLA in healthy donors. Turning to the study itself: Clustering assigned roughly 81% of the approximately 400 genotyped donors to the Caucasian-associated ancestry cluster. The study, taken as a whole, reports: Later genetic work tied a missense DCLRE1C variant to beta-chain V and J trimming.

13 Jbeta primers and 60 Vbeta primers were used for the PCR. Produced via immunoSEQ multiplex PCR; TCRdb's table is partial and in-frame only. This table has about 190,000 clones, about 81% appearing once. The CDR3 extends over 15 amino acids. V was trimmed by 4 bases and J by 3 bases, leaving 15 bases between them. In germline, CDR1 is MGHDK, CDR2 SYGVNS. This receptor was identified in a man aged 18-30 years in good health and CMV-seronegative. The V call is TRBV25-1, the J call TRBJ1-2; no reliable D call. Specimen: PBMCs. The CDR3 DNA reads TGTGCCAGCAGTGGGTGGACTATAAGTGACTATGGCTACACCTTC. Amino acids: CASSGWTISDYGYTF.